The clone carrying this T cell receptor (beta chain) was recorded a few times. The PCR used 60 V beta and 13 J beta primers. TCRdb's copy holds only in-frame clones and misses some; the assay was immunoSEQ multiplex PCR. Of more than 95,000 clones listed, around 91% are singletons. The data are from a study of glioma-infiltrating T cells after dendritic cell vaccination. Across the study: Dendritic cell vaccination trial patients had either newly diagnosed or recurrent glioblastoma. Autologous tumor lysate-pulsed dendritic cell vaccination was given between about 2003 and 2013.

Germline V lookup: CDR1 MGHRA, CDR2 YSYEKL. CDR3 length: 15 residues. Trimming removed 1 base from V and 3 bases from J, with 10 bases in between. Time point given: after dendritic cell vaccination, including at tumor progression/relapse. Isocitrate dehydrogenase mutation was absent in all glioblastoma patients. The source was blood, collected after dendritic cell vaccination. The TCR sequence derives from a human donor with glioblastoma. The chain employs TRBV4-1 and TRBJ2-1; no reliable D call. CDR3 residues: CASSQVHTNYNEQFF. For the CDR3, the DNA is TGCGCCAGCAGCCAAGTGCATACAAACTACAATGAGCAGTTCTTC.